The clone carrying this TCR beta chain came up once. What it binds is not known. The data were obtained in a study of cytomegalovirus exposure and HLA in healthy donors. On the study more broadly: In a previous analysis, around 120 million unique TCR beta sequences were found from about 190 million T cells.

Looked up from germline, CDR1 is MNHNS and CDR2 is SASEGT. The CDR3 loop spans 15 amino acids. V lost 5 bases and J lost 8, with 19 bases in between. Broader study findings: Roughly uniform sequencing depth across donors was assumed, possibly incorrectly. With later analysis, a missense DCLRE1C variant became linked to TCR beta V- and J-gene trimming.

Primers: 60 Vbeta forward and 13 Jbeta reverse. Profiled with immunoSEQ multiplex PCR; TCRdb holds only in-frame clones, not every one. The sample yields around 260,000 clones, 75% to 90% seen once. This sequence was found in a girl aged 2-9 years in good health and CMV-seronegative. The V gene is TRBV6-1, the J gene TRBJ2-1; D may be TRBD2 (6 bases). Sequenced input: PBMCs. Here the CDR3 DNA reads TGTGCCAGCAGTCCTGAGTACTTGGGCGGGGATGAGCAGTTCTTC. Amino acids: CASSPEYLGGDEQFF.